A selection of T cell receptor beta chains follows, all from one sample in a study of T-cell reconstitution after alpha-beta-depleted transplantation in children. TCRdb re-called the PCR reads with MiXCR, one entry per CDR3 protein. There are about 980,000 distinct CDR3 sequences in the sample; roughly 29% occur only once, and around 30% lies in the top ten. Sequenced material: PBMCs, mostly from graft donor cells, taken 360 days after TCRalphabeta/CD19-depleted stem cell transplant. These receptors all come from a boy under two years old who had a stem cell transplant for SCID, so the T cells may come from the graft donor. Both conserved end residues are part of each CDR3.

TRBV15	TRBJ2-7	13	CATSKGRGTEQYF
TRBV15	TRBJ2-7	13	CATSKQGAHEQYF
TRBV5-1	TRBJ2-3	14	CASSGAGSADTQYF
TRBV7-9	TRBJ2-3	15	CASTRGDASTDTQYF
TRBV6-1	TRBJ2-3	14	CASRPDYGRDTQYF
TRBV5-6	TRBJ2-2	15	CASSLLDRRTGELFF
TRBV2	TRBJ1-1	11	CARGGQGEAFF
TRBV5-1	TRBJ1-1	16	CASSLTRTAPGTEAFF
TRBV5-1	TRBJ2-2	16	CASSYSGTGYTGELFF
TRBV20-1	TRBJ2-1	16	CSAPGLAGSSTNEQLF
TRBV11-2	TRBJ2-6	17	CASSPGPRTGATNVLTF
TRBV7-9	TRBJ1-3	16	CASSLVVQGRGNTIYF